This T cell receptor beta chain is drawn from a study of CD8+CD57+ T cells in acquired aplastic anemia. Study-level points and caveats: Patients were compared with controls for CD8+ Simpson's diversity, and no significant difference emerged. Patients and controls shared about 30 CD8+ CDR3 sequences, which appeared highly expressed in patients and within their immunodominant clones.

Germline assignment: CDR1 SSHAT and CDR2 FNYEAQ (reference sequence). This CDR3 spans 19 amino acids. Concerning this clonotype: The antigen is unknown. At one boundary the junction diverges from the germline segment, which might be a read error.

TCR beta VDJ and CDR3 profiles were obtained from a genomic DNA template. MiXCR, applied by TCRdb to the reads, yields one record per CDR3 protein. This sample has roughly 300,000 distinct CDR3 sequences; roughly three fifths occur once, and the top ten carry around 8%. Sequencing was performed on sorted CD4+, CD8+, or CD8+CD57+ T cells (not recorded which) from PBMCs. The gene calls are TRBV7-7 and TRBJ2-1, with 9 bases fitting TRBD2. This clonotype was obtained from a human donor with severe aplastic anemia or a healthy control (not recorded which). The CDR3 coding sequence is TGTGCTAGCAGCTTAGGGGTCGGCGGGAGGGGTCTGGCCTACAATGAGCAGTTCTTC. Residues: CASSLGVGGRGLAYNEQFF.